The 6 T cell receptor beta chains below were found in one sample sequenced in a study of response to subunit inactivated influenza vaccine. TCRdb itself ran the RT-PCR reads through MiXCR, one entry per CDR3 protein. This sample has 450,000 to 700,000 distinct CDR3 sequences; about 14% occur once, and the top ten carry 11%. Sequencing used PBMCs from blood, obtained 12 days after vaccination. These TCRs come from a man aged 50-59 years who received an inactivated influenza vaccine.

V usage is TRBV12-3 or TRBV12-4 and J usage is TRBJ1-2, with D hard to call. V shed 1 base and J shed 7 bases, with 10 bases lying between them. The CDR3 has 13 amino acids. The chain's CDR3 is CASSLESGRGYTF. DNA of the CDR3: TGTGCCAGCAGTTTAGAATCGGGTCGTGGCTACACCTTC.

Many counts were recorded for this clonotype. The chain employs TRBV7-3 and TRBJ2-1; TRBD1 matches 11 bases. CDR1 is SGHTA and CDR2 is FQGTGA in the germline V gene. The junction had 14 bases not matched to a gene; V was cut back by 4 bases and J by 15 bases. The CDR3 sequence is 15 residues long. CDR3 in amino acids: CASSSLGPGQGEMFF. CDR3 bases: TGTGCCAGCAGCTCCCTGGGCCCGGGACAGGGGGAAATGTTCTTC.

This chain connects TRBV4-3 to TRBJ2-5, with TRBD1 matching over 9 bases. The CDR3 is made up of 15 amino acids. V gave up 1 base and J gave up 1 base; unmatched junction bases: 1. Germline V lookup: CDR1 LGHNA, CDR2 YSLEER. The DNA for the CDR3 is TGCGCCAGCAGCCAAGCGACAGGGGGCCAAGAGACCCAGTACTTC. It codes for CASSQATGGQETQYF.

This clonotype was observed a few times. V usage is TRBV28 and J usage is TRBJ2-4; TRBD2 matches at 10 bases. The germline V gene has CDR1 MDHEN and CDR2 SYDVKM. The V gene end was trimmed by 3 bases and the J gene end by 4 bases; junction bases not matched to a gene: 6. The CDR3 has 16 residues. The CDR3, as DNA: TGTGCCAGCAGTTTGTCTAGCGGGGGTCCTAAAAACATTCAGTACTTC. Translated, it gives CASSLSSGGPKNIQYF.

The chain is built from TRBV7-8 and TRBJ1-5; D is uncertain. CDR3 size: 12 residues. V lost 5 bases to trimming and J lost 6 bases, with 8 bases between them. The V gene's germline CDR1 is SGHVS and CDR2 FQNEAQ. CDR3 in amino acids: CASSIGSQPQHF. CDR3 sequence (DNA): TGTGCCAGCAGCATAGGATCTCAGCCCCAGCATTTT.

The chain has TRBV2 and TRBJ2-5; D might be TRBD1 (6 bases). Trimming removed 8 bases from V and 5 bases from J, with 15 bases in between. The germline V gene encodes CDR1 SNHLY and CDR2 FYNNEI. The CDR3 is made up of 13 amino acids. The CDR3 coding sequence is TGTGCCAGCGCCCGGGACAACATGGAGACCCAGTACTTC. As protein: CASARDNMETQYF.